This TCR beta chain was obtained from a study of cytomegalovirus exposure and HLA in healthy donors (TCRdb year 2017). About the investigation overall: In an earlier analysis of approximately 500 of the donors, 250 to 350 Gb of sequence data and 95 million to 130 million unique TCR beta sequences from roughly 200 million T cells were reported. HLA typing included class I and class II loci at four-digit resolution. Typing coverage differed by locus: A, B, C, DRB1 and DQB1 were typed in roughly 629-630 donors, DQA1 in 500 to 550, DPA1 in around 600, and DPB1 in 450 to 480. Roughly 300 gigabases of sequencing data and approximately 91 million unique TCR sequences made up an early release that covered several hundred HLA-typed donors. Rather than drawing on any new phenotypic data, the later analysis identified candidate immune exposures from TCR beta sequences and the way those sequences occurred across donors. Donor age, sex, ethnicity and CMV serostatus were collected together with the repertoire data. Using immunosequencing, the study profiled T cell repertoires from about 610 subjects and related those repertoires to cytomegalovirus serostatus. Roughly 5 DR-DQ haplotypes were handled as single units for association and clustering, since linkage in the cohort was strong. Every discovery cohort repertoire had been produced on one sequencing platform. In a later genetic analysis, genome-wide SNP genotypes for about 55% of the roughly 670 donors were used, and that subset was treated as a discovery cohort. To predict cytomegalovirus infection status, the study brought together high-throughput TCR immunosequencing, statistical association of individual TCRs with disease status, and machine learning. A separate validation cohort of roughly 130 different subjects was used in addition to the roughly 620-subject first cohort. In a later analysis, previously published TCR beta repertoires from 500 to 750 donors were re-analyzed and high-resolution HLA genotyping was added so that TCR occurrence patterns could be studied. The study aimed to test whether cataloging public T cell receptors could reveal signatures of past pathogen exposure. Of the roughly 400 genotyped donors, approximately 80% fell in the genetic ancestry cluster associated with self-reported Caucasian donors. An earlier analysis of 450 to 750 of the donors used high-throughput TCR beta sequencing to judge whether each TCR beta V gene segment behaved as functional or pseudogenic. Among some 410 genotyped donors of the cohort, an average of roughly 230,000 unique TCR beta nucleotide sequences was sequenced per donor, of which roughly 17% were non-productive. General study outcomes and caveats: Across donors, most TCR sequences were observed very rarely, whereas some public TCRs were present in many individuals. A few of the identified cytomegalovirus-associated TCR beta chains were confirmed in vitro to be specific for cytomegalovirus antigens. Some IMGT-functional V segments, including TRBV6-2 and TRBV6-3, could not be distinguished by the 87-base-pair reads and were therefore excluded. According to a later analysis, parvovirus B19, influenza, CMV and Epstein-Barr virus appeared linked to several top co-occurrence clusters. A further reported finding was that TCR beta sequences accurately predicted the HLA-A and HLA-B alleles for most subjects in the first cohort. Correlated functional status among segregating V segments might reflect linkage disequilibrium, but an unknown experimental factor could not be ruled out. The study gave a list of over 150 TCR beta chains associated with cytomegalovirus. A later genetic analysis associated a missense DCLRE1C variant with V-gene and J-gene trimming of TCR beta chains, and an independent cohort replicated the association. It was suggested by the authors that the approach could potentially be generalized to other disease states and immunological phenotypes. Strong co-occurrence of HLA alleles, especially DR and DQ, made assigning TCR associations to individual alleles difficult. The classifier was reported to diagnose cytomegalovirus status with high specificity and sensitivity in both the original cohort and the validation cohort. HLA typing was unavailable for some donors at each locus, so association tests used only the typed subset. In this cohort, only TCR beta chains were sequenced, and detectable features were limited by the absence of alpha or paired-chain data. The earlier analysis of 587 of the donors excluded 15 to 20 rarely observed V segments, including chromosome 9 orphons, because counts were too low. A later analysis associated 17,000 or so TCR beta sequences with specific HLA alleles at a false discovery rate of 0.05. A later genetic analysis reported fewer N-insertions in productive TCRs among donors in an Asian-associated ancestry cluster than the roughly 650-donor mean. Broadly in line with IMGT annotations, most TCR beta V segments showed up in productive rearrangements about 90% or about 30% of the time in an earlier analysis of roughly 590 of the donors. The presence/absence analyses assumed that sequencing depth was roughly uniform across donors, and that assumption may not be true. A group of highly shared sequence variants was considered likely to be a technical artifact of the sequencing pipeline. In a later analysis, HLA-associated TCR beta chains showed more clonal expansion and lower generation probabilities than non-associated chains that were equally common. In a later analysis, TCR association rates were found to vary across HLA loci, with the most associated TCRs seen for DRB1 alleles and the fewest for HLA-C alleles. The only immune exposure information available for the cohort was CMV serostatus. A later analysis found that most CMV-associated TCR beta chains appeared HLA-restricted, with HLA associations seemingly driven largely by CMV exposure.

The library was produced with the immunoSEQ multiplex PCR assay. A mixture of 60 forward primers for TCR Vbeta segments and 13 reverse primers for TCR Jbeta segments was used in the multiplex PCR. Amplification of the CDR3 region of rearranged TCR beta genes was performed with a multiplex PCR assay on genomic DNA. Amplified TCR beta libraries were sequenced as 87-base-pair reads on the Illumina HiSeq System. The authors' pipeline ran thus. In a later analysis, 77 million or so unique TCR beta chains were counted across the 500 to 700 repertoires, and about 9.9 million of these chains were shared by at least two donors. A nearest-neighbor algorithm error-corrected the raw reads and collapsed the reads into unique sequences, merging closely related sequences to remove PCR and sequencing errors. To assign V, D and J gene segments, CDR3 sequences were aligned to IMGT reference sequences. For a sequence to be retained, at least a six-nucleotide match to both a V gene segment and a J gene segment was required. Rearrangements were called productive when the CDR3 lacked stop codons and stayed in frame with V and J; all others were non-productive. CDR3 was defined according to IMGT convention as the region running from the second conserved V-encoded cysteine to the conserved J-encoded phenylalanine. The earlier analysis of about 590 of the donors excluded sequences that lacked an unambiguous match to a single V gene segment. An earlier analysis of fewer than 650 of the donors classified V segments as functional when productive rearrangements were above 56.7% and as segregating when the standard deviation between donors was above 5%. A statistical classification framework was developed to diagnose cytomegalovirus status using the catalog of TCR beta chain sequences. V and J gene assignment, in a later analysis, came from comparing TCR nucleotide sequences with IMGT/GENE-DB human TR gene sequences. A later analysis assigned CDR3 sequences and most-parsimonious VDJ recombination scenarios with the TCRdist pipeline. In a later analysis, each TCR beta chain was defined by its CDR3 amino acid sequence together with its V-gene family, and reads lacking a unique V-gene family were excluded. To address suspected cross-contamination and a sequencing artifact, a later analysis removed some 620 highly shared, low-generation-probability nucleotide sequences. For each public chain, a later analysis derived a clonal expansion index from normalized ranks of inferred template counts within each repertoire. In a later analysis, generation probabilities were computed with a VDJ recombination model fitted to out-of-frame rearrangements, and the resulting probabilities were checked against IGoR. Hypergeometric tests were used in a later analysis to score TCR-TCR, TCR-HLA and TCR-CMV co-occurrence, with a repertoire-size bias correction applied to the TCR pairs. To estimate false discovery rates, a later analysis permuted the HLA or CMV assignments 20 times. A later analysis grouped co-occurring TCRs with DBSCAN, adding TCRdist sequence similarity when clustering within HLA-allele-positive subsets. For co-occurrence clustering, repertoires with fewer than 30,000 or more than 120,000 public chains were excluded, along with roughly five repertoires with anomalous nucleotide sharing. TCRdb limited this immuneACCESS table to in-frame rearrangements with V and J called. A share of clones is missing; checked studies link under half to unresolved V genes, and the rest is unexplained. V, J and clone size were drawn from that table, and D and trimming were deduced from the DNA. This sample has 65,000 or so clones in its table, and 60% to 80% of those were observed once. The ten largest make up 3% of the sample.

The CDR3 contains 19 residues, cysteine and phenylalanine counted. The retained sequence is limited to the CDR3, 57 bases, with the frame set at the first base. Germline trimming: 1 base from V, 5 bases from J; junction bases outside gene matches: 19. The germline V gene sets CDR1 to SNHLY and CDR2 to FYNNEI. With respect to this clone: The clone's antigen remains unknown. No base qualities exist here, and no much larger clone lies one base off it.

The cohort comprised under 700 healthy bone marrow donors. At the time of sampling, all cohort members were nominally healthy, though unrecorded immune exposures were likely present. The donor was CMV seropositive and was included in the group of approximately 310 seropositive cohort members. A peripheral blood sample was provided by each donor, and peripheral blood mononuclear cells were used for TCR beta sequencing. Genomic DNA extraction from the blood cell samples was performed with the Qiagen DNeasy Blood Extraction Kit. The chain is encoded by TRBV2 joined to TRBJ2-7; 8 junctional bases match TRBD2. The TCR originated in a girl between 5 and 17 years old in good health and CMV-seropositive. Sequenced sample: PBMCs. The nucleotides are TGTGCCAGCAGTGAAGGGACAGACAAGCGGGGGACTCTCCGGGACGAGCAGTACTTC. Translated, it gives CASSEGTDKRGTLRDEQYF. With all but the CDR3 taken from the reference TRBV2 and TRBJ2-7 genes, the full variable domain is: EPEVTQTPSHQVTQMGQEVILRCVPISNHLYFYWYRQILGQKVEFLVSFYNNEISEKSEIFDDQFSVERPDGSNFTLKIRSTKLEDSAMYFCASSEGTDKRGTLRDEQYFGPGTRLTVT.